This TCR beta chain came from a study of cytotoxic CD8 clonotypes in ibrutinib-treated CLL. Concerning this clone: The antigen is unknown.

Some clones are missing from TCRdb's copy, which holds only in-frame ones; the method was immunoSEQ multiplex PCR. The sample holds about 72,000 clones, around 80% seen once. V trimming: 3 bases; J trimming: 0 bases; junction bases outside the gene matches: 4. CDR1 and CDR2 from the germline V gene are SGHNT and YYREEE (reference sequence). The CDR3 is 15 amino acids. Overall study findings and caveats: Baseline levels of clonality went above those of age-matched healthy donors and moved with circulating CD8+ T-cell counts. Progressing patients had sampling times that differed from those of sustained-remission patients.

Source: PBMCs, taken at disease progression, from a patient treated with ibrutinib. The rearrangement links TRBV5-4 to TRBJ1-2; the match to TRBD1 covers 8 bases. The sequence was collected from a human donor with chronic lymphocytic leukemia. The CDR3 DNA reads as TGTGCCAGCAGCTACAGGGGGAGAGCTAACTATGGCTACACCTTC. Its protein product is CASSYRGRANYGYTF.